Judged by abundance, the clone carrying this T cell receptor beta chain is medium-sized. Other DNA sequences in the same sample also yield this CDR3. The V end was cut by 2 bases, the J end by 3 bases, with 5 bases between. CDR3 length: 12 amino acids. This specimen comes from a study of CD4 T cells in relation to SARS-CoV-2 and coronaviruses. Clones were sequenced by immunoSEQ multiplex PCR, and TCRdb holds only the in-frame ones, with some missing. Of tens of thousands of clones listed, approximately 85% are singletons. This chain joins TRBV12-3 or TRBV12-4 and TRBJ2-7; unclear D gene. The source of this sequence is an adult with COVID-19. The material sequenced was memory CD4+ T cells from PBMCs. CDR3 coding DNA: TGTGCCAGCAGTTTAAACGGCTACGAGCAGTACTTC. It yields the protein CASSLNGYEQYF.